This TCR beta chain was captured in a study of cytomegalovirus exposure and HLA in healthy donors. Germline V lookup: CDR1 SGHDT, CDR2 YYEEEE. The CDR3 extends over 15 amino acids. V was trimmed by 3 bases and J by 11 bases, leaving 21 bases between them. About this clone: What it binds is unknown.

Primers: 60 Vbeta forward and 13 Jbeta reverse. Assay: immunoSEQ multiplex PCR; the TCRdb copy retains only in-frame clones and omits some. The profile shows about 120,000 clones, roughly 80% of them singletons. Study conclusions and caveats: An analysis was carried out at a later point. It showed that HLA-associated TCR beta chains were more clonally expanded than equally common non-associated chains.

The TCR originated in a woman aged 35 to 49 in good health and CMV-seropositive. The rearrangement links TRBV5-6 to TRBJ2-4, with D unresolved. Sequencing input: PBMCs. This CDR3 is CASSSSTGGWSLQYF. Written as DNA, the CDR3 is TGTGCCAGCAGCTCTTCTACTGGCGGTTGGTCCCTTCAGTACTTC.